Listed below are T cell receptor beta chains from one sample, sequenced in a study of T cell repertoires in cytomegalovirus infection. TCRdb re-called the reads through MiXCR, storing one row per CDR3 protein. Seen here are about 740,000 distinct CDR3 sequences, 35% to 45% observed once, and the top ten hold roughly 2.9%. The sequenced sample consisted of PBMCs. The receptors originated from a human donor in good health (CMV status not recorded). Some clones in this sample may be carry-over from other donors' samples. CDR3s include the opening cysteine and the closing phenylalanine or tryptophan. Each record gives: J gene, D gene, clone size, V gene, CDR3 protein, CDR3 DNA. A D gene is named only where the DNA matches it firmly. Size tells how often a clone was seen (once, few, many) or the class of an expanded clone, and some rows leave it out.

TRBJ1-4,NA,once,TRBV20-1,CSAKREATNEKLFF,TGCAGTGCTAAAAGAGAAGCAACTAATGAAAAACTGTTTTTT
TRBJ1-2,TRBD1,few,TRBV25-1,CASYGKGNGDRGIYGYTF,TGTGCCAGCTACGGAAAGGGTAATGGGGACAGGGGAATCTATGGCTACACCTTC
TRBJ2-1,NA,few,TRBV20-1,CSGRESSYNEQFF,TGCAGTGGCCGGGAGAGCTCCTACAATGAGCAGTTCTTC
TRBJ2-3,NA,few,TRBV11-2,CASSLDRHGVGTDTQYF,TGTGCCAGCAGCTTAGATCGGCACGGCGTGGGCACAGATACGCAGTATTTT
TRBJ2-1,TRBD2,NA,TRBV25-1,CASSRLAADEQFF,TGTGCCAGCAGTCGGCTAGCGGCCGATGAGCAGTTCTTC
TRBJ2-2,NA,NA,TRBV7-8,CASSYRDGLPGELFF,TGTGCCAGCAGCTACCGGGACGGACTGCCCGGGGAGCTGTTTTTT
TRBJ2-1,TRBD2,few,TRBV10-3,CAIRGERSGSTYEQFF,TGTGCCATCAGGGGGGAGAGGAGCGGGAGTACGTATGAGCAGTTCTTC
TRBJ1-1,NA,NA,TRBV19,CASSTQTLGTQDTEAFF,TGTGCCAGTAGTACCCAGACGTTGGGGACACAGGACACTGAAGCTTTCTTT
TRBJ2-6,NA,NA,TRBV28,CASTEGAIGANVLTF,TGTGCCAGCACGGAGGGGGCGATCGGGGCCAACGTCCTGACTTTC
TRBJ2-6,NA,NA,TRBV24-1,CATSEGDLRSGANDLTF,TGTGCCACCAGTGAGGGGGACCTCCGCTCTGGGGCCAACGACCTGACTTTC
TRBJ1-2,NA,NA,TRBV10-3,CAISEGGRVDGYTF,TGTGCCATCAGTGAGGGGGGTAGAGTTGATGGCTACACCTTC
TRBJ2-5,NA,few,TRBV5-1,CASSLGLGRETQYF,TGCGCCAGCAGCTTGGGTTTGGGAAGGGAGACCCAGTACTTC
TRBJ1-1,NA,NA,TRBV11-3,CASSLLGEGTEAFF,TGTGCCAGCAGCTTGCTGGGGGAGGGCACTGAAGCTTTCTTT
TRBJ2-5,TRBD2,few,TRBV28,CASSFPGLAGGGETQYF,TGTGCCAGCAGCTTCCCGGGACTAGCGGGCGGAGGGGAGACCCAGTACTTC
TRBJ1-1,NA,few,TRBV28,CASSSKGHQNTEAFF,TGTGCCAGCAGTTCCAAGGGACATCAGAACACTGAAGCTTTCTTT
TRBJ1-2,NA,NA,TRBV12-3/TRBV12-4,CASSPFGPNYGYTF,TGTGCCAGCAGTCCTTTTGGGCCTAACTATGGCTACACCTTC
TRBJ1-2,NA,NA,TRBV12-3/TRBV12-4,CASSFRGLSYGYTF,TGTGCCAGCAGTTTTAGAGGACTCTCCTATGGCTACACCTTC
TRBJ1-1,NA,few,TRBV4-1,CASSPGGSIMEAFF,TGCGCCAGCAGCCCCGGAGGGTCAATTATGGAAGCTTTCTTT
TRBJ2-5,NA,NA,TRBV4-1,CASSQVLDFQETQYF,TGCGCCAGCAGCCAAGTATTGGATTTCCAAGAGACCCAGTACTTC
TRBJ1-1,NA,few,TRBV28,CASRPRRNTEAFF,TGTGCCAGCAGACCTCGAAGGAACACTGAAGCTTTCTTT
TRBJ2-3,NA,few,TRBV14,CASSQNTKGDTQYF,TGTGCCAGCAGCCAGAACACGAAAGGGGATACGCAGTATTTT
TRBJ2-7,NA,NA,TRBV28,CASSTPFEQYF,TGTGCCAGCAGTACCCCTTTCGAGCAGTACTTC
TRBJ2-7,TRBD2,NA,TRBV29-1,CSVEAGTSFSEQYF,TGCAGCGTTGAGGCCGGGACTAGTTTCTCCGAGCAGTACTTC
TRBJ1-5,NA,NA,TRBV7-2,CASSGVGQWNQPQHF,TGTGCCAGCAGCGGCGTAGGCCAGTGGAATCAGCCCCAGCATTTT
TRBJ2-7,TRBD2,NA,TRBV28,CASSPRTSGSLYEQYF,TGTGCCAGCAGTCCTCGGACTAGCGGGAGTCTGTACGAGCAGTACTTC
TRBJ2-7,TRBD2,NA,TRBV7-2,CASSLDFRASGSYEQYF,TGTGCCAGCAGCTTAGACTTTCGGGCTAGCGGGAGCTACGAGCAGTACTTC
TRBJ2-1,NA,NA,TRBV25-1,CASSEWQGGSYNEQFF,TGTGCCAGCAGTGAATGGCAGGGAGGCTCCTACAATGAGCAGTTCTTC
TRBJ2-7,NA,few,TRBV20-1,CSATLPRQFSSYEQYF,TGCAGTGCCACCTTACCCAGACAGTTCTCCTCCTACGAGCAGTACTTC
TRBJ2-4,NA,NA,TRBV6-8,CASSGPREVGKNIQYF,TGTGCCAGCTCGGGCCCCAGGGAAGTCGGCAAAAACATTCAGTACTTC
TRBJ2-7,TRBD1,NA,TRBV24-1,CATSGRSGTDQRYEQYF,TGTGCCACCAGTGGGAGGTCCGGGACAGACCAACGGTACGAGCAGTACTTC
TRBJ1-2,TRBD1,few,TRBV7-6,CASSPGTGTISYTF,TGTGCCAGCAGCCCCGGGACAGGGACGATCAGCTACACCTTC
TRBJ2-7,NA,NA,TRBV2,CASSEDAQNNSYEQYF,TGTGCCAGCAGTGAGGACGCACAGAATAACTCCTACGAGCAGTACTTC
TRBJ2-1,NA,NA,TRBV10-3,CAISDPKQRSSYNEQFF,TGTGCCATCAGTGACCCCAAGCAGAGAAGCTCCTACAATGAGCAGTTCTTC
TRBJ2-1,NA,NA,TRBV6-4,CASSDSPRSYNEQFF,TGTGCCAGCAGTGACTCGCCTAGGTCCTACAATGAGCAGTTCTTC
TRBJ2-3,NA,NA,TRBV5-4,CASSLVRGGYTDTQYF,TGTGCCAGCAGCTTGGTTAGGGGGGGGTACACAGATACGCAGTATTTT